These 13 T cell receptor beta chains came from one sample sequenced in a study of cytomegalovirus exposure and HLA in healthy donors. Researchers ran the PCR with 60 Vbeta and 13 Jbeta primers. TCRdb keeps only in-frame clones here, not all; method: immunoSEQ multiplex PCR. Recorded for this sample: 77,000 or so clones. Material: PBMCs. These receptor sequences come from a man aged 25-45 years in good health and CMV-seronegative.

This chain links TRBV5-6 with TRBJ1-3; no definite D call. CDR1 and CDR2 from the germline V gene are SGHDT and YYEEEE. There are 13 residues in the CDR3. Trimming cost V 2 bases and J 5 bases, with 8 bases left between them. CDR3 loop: CASSLIQRNTIYF. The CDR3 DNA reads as TGTGCCAGCAGCTTAATCCAGAGAAACACCATATATTTT.

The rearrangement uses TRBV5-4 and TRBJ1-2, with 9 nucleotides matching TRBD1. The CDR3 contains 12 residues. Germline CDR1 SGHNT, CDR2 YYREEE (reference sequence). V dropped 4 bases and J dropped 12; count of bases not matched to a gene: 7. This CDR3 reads CASSPGTGLHTF. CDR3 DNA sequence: TGTGCCAGCAGCCCGGGGACAGGGTTACACACCTTC.

The CDR3 region is CASSLGHGRTEAFF. DNA for the CDR3: TGCGCCAGCAGCCTGGGACACGGAAGAACTGAAGCTTTCTTT. The V and J genes are TRBV4-3 and TRBJ1-1; weak D call: TRBD1 (6 bases). Germline-derived CDR1 and CDR2 are LGHNA and YSLEER. The CDR3 has 14 residues. Trimming took off 4 bases at V and 5 bases at J, with 14 bases between the two ends.

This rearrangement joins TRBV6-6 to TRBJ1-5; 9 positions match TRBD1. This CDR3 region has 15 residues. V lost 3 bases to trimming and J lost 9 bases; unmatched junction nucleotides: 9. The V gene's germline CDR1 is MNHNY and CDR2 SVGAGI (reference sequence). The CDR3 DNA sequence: TGTGCCAGCAGTTATTCATGGGACAGGGTGGGGCCCCAGCATTTT. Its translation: CASSYSWDRVGPQHF.

In DNA form, the CDR3 reads TGTGCCAGCTCCCTACAAGGAGGTGAAAAACTGTTTTTT. Its translation: CASSLQGGEKLFF. The V call is TRBV18, the J call TRBJ1-4; unclear D gene. Trimming removed 6 bases from V and 7 bases from J, with 12 bases in between. Per the germline V gene, CDR1 is KGHSH and CDR2 is LQKENI. The CDR3 extends over 13 amino acids.

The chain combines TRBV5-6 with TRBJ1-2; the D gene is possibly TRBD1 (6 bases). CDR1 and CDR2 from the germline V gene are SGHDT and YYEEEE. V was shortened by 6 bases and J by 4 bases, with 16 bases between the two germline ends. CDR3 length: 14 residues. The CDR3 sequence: CASTVTGLFYGYTF. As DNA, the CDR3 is TGTGCCAGCACCGTGACAGGATTATTCTATGGCTACACCTTC.

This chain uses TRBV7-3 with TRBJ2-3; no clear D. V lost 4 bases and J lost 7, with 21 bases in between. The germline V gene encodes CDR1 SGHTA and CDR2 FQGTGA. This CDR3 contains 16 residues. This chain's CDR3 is CASSSRPGPAANTQYF. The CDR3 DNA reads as TGTGCCAGCAGCTCCCGTCCCGGCCCCGCGGCCAATACGCAGTATTTT.

The DNA of the CDR3 is TGTGCCAGCATCCGGGACTTACAAAAAGAGACCCAGTACTTC. This encodes CASIRDLQKETQYF. V gene TRBV28 combines with J gene TRBJ2-5, with D perhaps matching TRBD2 (6 bases). This CDR3 contains 14 residues. V lost 7 bases to trimming and J lost 3 bases, with 15 bases between them. Germline values: CDR1 MDHEN, CDR2 SYDVKM.

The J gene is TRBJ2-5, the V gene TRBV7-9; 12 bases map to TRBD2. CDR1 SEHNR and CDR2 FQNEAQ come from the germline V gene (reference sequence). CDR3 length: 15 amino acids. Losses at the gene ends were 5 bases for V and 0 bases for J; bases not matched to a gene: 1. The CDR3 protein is CASSGLAGYQETQYF. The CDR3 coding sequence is TGTGCCAGCAGCGGACTAGCGGGGTACCAAGAGACCCAGTACTTC.

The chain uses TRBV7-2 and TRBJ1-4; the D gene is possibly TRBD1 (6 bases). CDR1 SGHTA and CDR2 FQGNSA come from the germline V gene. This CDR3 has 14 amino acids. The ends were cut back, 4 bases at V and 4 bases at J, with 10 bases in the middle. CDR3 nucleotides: TGTGCCAGCAGCTCGGACAGCCATAATGAAAAACTGTTTTTT. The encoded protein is CASSSDSHNEKLFF.

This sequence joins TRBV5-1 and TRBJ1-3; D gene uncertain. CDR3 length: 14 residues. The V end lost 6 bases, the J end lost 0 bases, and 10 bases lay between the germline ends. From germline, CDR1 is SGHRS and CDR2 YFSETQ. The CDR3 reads CASKALGSGNTIYF. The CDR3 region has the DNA TGCGCCAGCAAGGCACTAGGCTCTGGAAACACCATATATTTT.

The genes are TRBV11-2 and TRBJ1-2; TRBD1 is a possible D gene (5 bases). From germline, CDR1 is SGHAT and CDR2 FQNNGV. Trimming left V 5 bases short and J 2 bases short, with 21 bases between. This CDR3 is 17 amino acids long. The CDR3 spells CASSPRRWTNPNYGYTF. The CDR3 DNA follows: TGTGCCAGCAGCCCCAGAAGATGGACAAATCCCAACTATGGCTACACCTTC.

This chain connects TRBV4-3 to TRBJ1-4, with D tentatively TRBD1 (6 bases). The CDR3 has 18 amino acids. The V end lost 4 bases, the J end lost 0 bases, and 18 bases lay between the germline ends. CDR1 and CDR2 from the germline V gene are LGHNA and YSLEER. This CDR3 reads CASSPRRGGASTNEKLFF. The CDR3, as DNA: TGCGCCAGCAGCCCCCGTAGGGGGGGCGCATCAACTAATGAAAAACTGTTTTTT.